These T cell receptor beta chains were read from a single sample in a study of cytomegalovirus exposure and HLA in healthy donors. Assay: immunoSEQ multiplex PCR; the TCRdb copy retains only in-frame clones and omits some. Of fewer than 250,000 clones listed, approximately 80% are singletons. Sequenced material: PBMCs. The receptors originated from a woman aged 25-40 years in good health and CMV-seropositive. Both conserved end residues are part of each CDR3. A D gene is named only where the DNA matches it firmly. Only some rows state a clone size, as once, few, many or a class for expanded clones.

NA NA TRBJ1-4 TRBV6-5 CASSLQLGAVTQLFF TGTGCCAGCAGTCTTCAATTAGGGGCCGTAACACAACTGTTTTTT
NA NA TRBJ2-3 TRBV12-5 CASGLVLGFPPMGTDTQYF TGTGCTAGTGGTTTGGTATTAGGTTTCCCCCCGATGGGTACAGATACGCAGTATTTT
NA NA TRBJ1-1 TRBV5-4 CASSLATVMNTEAFF TGTGCCAGCAGCTTGGCGACAGTCATGAACACTGAAGCTTTCTTT
NA NA TRBJ1-1 TRBV5-6 CASSLDEQTNTEAFF TGTGCCAGCAGCTTGGATGAACAGACGAACACTGAAGCTTTCTTT
NA TRBD1 TRBJ2-5 TRBV30 CAWGQGVQTQYF TGTGCCTGGGGACAGGGGGTACAGACCCAGTACTTC
NA TRBD1 TRBJ1-5 TRBV2 CASNSQGVPGQPQHF TGTGCCAGCAACAGCCAGGGGGTTCCCGGTCAGCCCCAGCATTTT
NA NA TRBJ2-7 TRBV6-1 CASSGQADRYEQYF TGTGCCAGCAGTGGACAGGCGGACCGCTACGAGCAGTACTTC
NA NA TRBJ2-5 TRBV7-8 CASSLDNQETQYF TGTGCCAGCAGCTTGGACAATCAAGAGACCCAGTACTTC
NA NA TRBJ1-4 TRBV30 CAWSVGGEKLFF TGTGCCTGGAGTGTCGGGGGTGAAAAACTGTTTTTT
NA NA TRBJ1-4 TRBV28 CASSVGGDEKLFF TGTGCCAGCAGCGTCGGCGGGGACGAAAAACTGTTTTTT
NA NA TRBJ2-3 TRBV27 CASRLQHSTDTQYF TGTGCCAGTAGACTTCAACATAGCACAGATACGCAGTATTTT
NA NA TRBJ1-5 TRBV30 CAWSVLGVQPQHF TGTGCCTGGAGTGTACTAGGGGTACAGCCCCAGCATTTT
few NA TRBJ1-5 TRBV4-1 CASSQSHAGWNQPQHF TGCGCCAGCAGCCAATCCCACGCAGGGTGGAACCAGCCCCAGCATTTT
few NA TRBJ1-1 TRBV6-1 CASSGSPLRVLNTEAFF TGTGCCAGCAGTGGTTCGCCTCTCCGGGTCCTGAACACTGAAGCTTTCTTT
NA NA TRBJ2-2 TRBV30 CAWTAGNTGELFF TGTGCCTGGACTGCGGGGAACACCGGGGAGCTGTTTTTT
NA TRBD2 TRBJ2-5 TRBV7-2 CASSLDLAGAMTQYF TGTGCCAGCAGCTTAGACCTAGCGGGGGCCATGACCCAGTACTTC
NA TRBD1 TRBJ1-2 TRBV11-1 CASSHTTGGTWGDYGYTF TGTGCCAGCAGCCATACGACAGGGGGGACGTGGGGCGACTATGGCTACACCTTC
NA TRBD2 TRBJ2-3 TRBV6-5 CASSKLAGDTDTQYF TGTGCCAGCAGTAAACTAGCGGGAGACACAGATACGCAGTATTTT
NA NA TRBJ1-2 TRBV28 CASTGNYGYTF TGTGCCAGCACGGGAAACTATGGCTACACCTTC
NA NA TRBJ1-1 TRBV21-1 CASSKRIRTGYTEAFF TGTGCCAGCAGCAAACGTATTAGGACAGGGTATACTGAAGCTTTCTTT
once TRBD2 TRBJ2-1 TRBV27 CASSFLSGNEQFF TGTGCCAGCAGTTTCCTTAGCGGGAATGAGCAGTTCTTC
NA NA TRBJ1-5 TRBV4-2 CASSEVVGRQQPQHF TGTGCCAGCAGCGAAGTGGTGGGGCGCCAGCAGCCCCAGCATTTT
NA TRBD2 TRBJ2-3 TRBV27 CATRLADPRVDTQYF TGTGCCACCCGACTAGCGGACCCTAGGGTGGATACGCAGTATTTT
NA TRBD2 TRBJ2-1 TRBV14 CASSQELRTSGGNEQFF TGTGCCAGCAGCCAAGAATTGCGGACTAGTGGGGGCAATGAGCAGTTCTTC
once TRBD2 TRBJ2-1 TRBV5-1 CASSFGGLTSGTDNEQFF TGCGCCAGCAGCTTCGGGGGCCTAACTAGCGGCACCGACAATGAGCAGTTCTTC
NA TRBD1 TRBJ1-2 TRBV13 CASSSGDRGYGYTF TGTGCCAGCAGCTCCGGGGACAGGGGTTATGGCTACACCTTC
NA NA TRBJ2-7 TRBV28 CASSFKLEAYEQYF TGTGCCAGCAGTTTTAAACTAGAAGCCTACGAGCAGTACTTC
NA TRBD2 TRBJ2-1 TRBV11-1 CASSFGTSEGNEQFF TGTGCCAGCAGCTTCGGGACTAGCGAAGGAAATGAGCAGTTCTTC
few TRBD1 TRBJ2-7 TRBV5-1 CASGTASREQYF TGCGCCAGCGGGACAGCCTCACGAGAGCAGTACTTC
once TRBD2 TRBJ2-1 TRBV5-1 CASSSGLDLGYNEQFF TGCGCCAGCAGCTCGGGACTAGATTTGGGCTACAATGAGCAGTTCTTC
NA TRBD1 TRBJ2-1 TRBV27 CASSPGQGLSSYNEQFF TGTGCCAGCAGTCCCGGACAGGGCTTAAGCTCCTACAATGAGCAGTTCTTC
few TRBD2 TRBJ2-7 TRBV7-8 CASSQTSGALEQYF TGTGCCAGCAGCCAGACTAGCGGGGCTCTCGAGCAGTACTTC
once TRBD2 TRBJ2-1 TRBV4-1 CASSQVDMGLAGSNEQFF TGCGCCAGCAGCCAAGTGGACATGGGGTTAGCGGGGAGCAATGAGCAGTTCTTC
NA NA TRBJ1-4 TRBV7-9 CASSLAGNEKLFF TGTGCCAGCAGCTTGGCAGGGAATGAAAAACTGTTTTTT
NA TRBD2 TRBJ2-7 TRBV18 CASSPLAGGYEQYF TGTGCCAGCTCACCACTAGCGGGAGGGTACGAGCAGTACTTC
NA NA TRBJ2-3 TRBV9 CASSPGTSTDTQYF TGTGCCAGCAGCCCAGGGACTAGCACAGATACGCAGTATTTT
NA TRBD2 TRBJ2-5 TRBV18 CASSPLAGMGETQYF TGTGCCAGCTCACCCCTAGCGGGAATGGGAGAGACCCAGTACTTC
NA TRBD2 TRBJ2-7 TRBV14 CASSLTSGSEEQYF TGTGCCAGCAGCTTGACTAGCGGGTCGGAAGAGCAGTACTTC
once TRBD2 TRBJ2-2 TRBV6-5 CASNQAGGGTGELFF TGTGCCAGCAACCAAGCGGGAGGTGGCACCGGGGAGCTGTTTTTT
NA NA TRBJ2-3 TRBV6-1 CASSENPGLGTDTQYF TGTGCCAGCAGTGAAAATCCGGGACTTGGCACAGATACGCAGTATTTT
NA TRBD2 TRBJ2-7 TRBV5-1 CASSRTSGTYEQYF TGCGCCAGCAGCCGGACTAGCGGCACCTACGAGCAGTACTTC
NA TRBD2 TRBJ2-7 TRBV12-5 CASGLGAAGGSFEQYF TGTGCTAGTGGTTTGGGCGCTGCGGGAGGGTCGTTCGAGCAGTACTTC
NA NA TRBJ1-4 TRBV18 CASSPREGNEKLFF TGTGCCAGCTCACCCCGGGAAGGGAATGAAAAACTGTTTTTT
NA NA TRBJ2-7 TRBV19 CASSTNKEQYF TGTGCCAGTAGTACGAACAAGGAGCAGTACTTC
NA NA TRBJ2-2 TRBV5-1 CASSPNWGGELFF TGCGCCAGCAGCCCGAACTGGGGAGGGGAGCTGTTTTTT
NA NA TRBJ1-5 TRBV27 CASMAGSSNQPQHF TGTGCCAGCATGGCGGGTTCAAGCAATCAGCCCCAGCATTTT
NA TRBD2 TRBJ2-3 TRBV4-2 CASSQARLAGVDTQYF TGTGCCAGCAGCCAGGCCAGACTAGCGGGAGTGGATACGCAGTATTTT
NA NA TRBJ2-1 TRBV5-6 CASSFGGEQFF TGTGCCAGCAGCTTCGGGGGCGAGCAGTTCTTC
NA NA TRBJ2-5 TRBV6-1 CASSETGGVQETQYF TGTGCCAGCAGTGAAACCGGCGGAGTCCAAGAGACCCAGTACTTC
NA NA TRBJ2-7 TRBV27 CASSYRLNYEQYF TGTGCCAGCAGTTATAGACTCAACTACGAGCAGTACTTC
NA NA TRBJ2-2 TRBV28 CASRHPTSLNTGELFF TGTGCCAGCAGGCATCCAACTAGTTTGAACACCGGGGAGCTGTTTTTT
NA NA TRBJ1-2 TRBV4-1 CASSQEVERGSYGYTF TGCGCCAGCAGCCAAGAGGTGGAGCGCGGGAGCTATGGCTACACCTTC
NA NA TRBJ2-7 TRBV27 CASRPGGTYEQYF TGTGCCAGCAGACCTGGCGGCACCTACGAGCAGTACTTC
NA NA TRBJ2-2 TRBV7-8 CASSLSRTVNTGELFF TGTGCCAGCAGCTTATCCAGGACGGTGAACACCGGGGAGCTGTTTTTT